The clone carrying this TCR beta chain was counted many times. The antigen is unknown. This sample was taken from a study of spatial heterogeneity in lung cancer. As for the study in general: Detection of beta-chain sequences consistently exceeded that of alpha-chain sequences. Study-wide results and caveats: Mutation tallies in tumors tracked expanded intratumoral alpha and beta TCR counts.

The germline CDR1 and CDR2 sequences are DFQATT and SNEGSKA (reference sequence). The length of the CDR3 is 17 residues. With 0 bases clipped from V and 3 bases from J, the junction kept 9 bases outside the gene matches. The time point was: sample taken at primary tumor resection. The authors sequenced whole RNA from tumor, nontumor lung or frozen PBMC without sorting. From the 5' RACE reads, TCRdb called clonotypes with MiXCR, one entry per CDR3 protein. Of roughly 28,000 distinct CDR3 sequences detected, roughly 6.9% appear once; the ten largest clones hold about 24%. The chain carries TRBV20-1 and TRBJ2-3; 10 bases map to TRBD2. The source of this sequence is a male donor with early-stage non-small cell lung cancer. Sequenced material: lung tumor tissue, taken at surgery. In nucleotides, the CDR3 is TGCAGTGCTAGAGATCGAACAGCGGGGGGGCGAACAGATACGCAGTATTTT. This encodes CSARDRTAGGRTDTQYF.